This entry is about one T cell receptor beta chain. The CDR3 contains 17 residues. Germline CDR1 reads PRHDT; CDR2 reads FYEKMQ (reference sequence). Losses at the gene ends were 0 bases for V and 7 bases for J; bases not matched to a gene: 10. The sample comes from a study of beta chain features in type 1 diabetes. Expressed TCRB transcripts were sequenced because the entire RNA isolate underwent reverse transcription. Sequencing was performed with immunoSEQ multiplex PCR; in TCRdb, only in-frame clones are kept and a portion is missing. The sample records some 900,000 clones, under 20% being singletons.

Sequencing was done on a sample of naive CD4+ T cells from blood. The chain joins TRBV13 to TRBJ2-4, with TRBD1 matching 9 bases. The receptor comes from a young woman in good health. The CDR3 sequence is CASSLGGWDRALNIQYF. The CDR3 DNA reads as TGTGCCAGCAGCTTAGGAGGATGGGACAGGGCGCTTAACATTCAGTACTTC.